What follows is one TCR beta chain and its context. These data belong to a study of tumour-infiltrating T cells in Burkitt lymphoma. Assay: immunoSEQ multiplex PCR; the TCRdb copy retains only in-frame clones and omits some. Counted here are 14,000 or so clones, 30% occurring once; the ten biggest clones make up 6.2%. CDR3 length equals 14 residues. V dropped 3 bases and J dropped 5; count of bases not matched to a gene: 5. Germline lookup yields CDR1 SGHRS and CDR2 YFSETQ. The material sequenced was tumor tissue. The clonotype was recovered from a human donor with diffuse large B-cell lymphoma. The chain is built from TRBV5-1 and TRBJ2-4, with TRBD2 matching over 7 bases. CDR3 coding DNA: TGCGCCAGCAGCTGGCGGGGGAACGAAAACATTCAGTACTTC. It translates to CASSWRGNENIQYF. Looking up the rest from reference TRBV5-1 and TRBJ2-4 gives the full variable domain: KAGVTQTPRYLIKTRGQQVTLSCSPISGHRSVSWYQQTPGQGLQFLFEYFSETQRNKGNFPGRFSGRQFSNSRSEMNVSTLELGDSALYLCASSWRGNENIQYFGAGTRLSVL.